This T cell receptor beta chain was obtained from a study of monozygotic twins with inflammatory bowel disease. General study findings and limits: IBD patients displayed reduced TCRbeta diversity (inverse Simpson) when set against healthy co-twins.

Every TCR library used about 3,700 ng of total RNA. The authors ran two nested PCRs of around 15 and 10 cycles on TCRalpha and TCRbeta cDNA. With the 5' RACE reads reprocessed, TCRdb shows one record per CDR3 protein and no DNA. This sample's table reports 210,000 or so distinct CDR3 sequences. Remarks on this clonotype: No antigen is known for it.

For every donor, one blood sample of 2.5 ml was drawn. The CDR3 spans 12 residues. CDR1 MNHNY and CDR2 SVGAGI come from the germline V gene (reference sequence). The source of this sequence is a human donor with ulcerative colitis or Crohn's disease, or a healthy co-twin of an affected twin (not recorded which). V and J are TRBV6-6 and TRBJ1-6; the TCRdb D gene call, TRBD1, has no DNA to confirm it. Sequencing was performed on blood. The CDR3 reads CASSSPNANLHF.